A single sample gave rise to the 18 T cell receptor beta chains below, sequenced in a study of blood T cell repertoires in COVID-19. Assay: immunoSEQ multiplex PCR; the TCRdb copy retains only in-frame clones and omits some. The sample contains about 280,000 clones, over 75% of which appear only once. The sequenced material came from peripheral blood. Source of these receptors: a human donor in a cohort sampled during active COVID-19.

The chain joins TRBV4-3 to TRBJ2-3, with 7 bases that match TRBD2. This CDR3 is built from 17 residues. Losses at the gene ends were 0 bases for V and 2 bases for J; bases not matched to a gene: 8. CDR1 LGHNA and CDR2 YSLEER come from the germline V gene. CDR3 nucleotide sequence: TGCGCCAGCAGCCAAGATTCGGCGGGAGCATTCACAGATACGCAGTATTTT. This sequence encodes CASSQDSAGAFTDTQYF.

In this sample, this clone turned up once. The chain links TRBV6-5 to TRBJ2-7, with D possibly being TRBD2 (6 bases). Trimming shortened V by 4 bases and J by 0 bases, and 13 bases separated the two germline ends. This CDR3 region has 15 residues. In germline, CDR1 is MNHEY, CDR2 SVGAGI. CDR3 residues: CASSSPGGSSYEQYF. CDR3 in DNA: TGTGCCAGCAGTTCCCCTGGAGGGAGCTCCTACGAGCAGTACTTC.

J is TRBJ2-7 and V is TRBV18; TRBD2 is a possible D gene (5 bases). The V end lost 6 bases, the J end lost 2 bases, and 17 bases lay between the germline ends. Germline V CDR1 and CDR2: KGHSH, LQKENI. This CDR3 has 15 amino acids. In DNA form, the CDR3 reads TGTGCCAGCTCCTCAGCATCCCTCGGGACCTACGAGCAGTACTTC. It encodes CASSSASLGTYEQYF. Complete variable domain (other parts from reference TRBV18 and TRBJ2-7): NAGVMQNPRHLVRRRGQEARLRCSPMKGHSHVYWYRQLPEEGLKFMVYLQKENIIDESGMPKERFSAEFPKEGPSILRIQQVVRGDSAAYFCASSSASLGTYEQYFGPGTRLTVT.

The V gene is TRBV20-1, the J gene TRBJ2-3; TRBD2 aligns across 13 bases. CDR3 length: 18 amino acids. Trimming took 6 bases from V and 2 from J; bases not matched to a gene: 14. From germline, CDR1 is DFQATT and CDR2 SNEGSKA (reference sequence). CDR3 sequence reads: CSASTPPGLAGITDTQYF. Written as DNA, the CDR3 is TGCAGTGCCAGTACTCCTCCGGGACTAGCGGGGATCACAGATACGCAGTATTTT.

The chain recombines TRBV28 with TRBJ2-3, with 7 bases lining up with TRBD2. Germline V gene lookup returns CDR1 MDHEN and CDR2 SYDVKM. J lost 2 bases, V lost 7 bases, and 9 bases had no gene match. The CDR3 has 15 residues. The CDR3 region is CASTLTSGNTDTQYF. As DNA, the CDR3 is TGTGCCAGCACCCTTACAAGCGGGAACACAGATACGCAGTATTTT. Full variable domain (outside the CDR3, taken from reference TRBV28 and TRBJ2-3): DVKVTQSSRYLVKRTGEKVFLECVQDMDHENMFWYRQDPGLGLRLIYFSYDVKMKEKGDIPEGYSVSREKKERFSLILESASTNQTSMYLCASTLTSGNTDTQYFGPGTRLTVL.

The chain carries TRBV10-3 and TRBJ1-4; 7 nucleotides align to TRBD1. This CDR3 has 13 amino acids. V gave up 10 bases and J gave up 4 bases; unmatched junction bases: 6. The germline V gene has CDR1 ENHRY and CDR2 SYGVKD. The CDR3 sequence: CATRQGLNEKLFF. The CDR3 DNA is TGTGCCACTAGACAGGGACTTAATGAAAAACTGTTTTTT.

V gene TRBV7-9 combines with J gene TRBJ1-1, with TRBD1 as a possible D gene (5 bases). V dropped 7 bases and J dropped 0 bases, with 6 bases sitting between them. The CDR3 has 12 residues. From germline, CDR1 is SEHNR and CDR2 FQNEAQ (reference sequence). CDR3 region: CASTGLNTEAFF. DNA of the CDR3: TGTGCCAGCACGGGGCTGAACACTGAAGCTTTCTTT. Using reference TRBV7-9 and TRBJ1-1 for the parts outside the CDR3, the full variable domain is DTGVSQNPRHKITKRGQNVTFRCDPISEHNRLYWYRQTLGQGPEFLTYFQNEAQLEKSRLLSDRFSAERPKGSFSTLEIQRTEQGDSAMYLCASTGLNTEAFFGQGTRLTVV.

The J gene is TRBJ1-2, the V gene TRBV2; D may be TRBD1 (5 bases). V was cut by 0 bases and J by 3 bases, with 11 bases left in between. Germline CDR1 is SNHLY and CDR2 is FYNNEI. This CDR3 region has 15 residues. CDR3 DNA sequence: TGTGCCAGCAGTGAAGCACTGGCGGGGGACTATGGCTACACCTTC. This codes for CASSEALAGDYGYTF.

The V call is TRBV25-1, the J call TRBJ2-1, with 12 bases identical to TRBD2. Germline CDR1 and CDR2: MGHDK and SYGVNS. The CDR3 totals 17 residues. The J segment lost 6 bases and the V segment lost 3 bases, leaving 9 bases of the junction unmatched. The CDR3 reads CASSDILAGGTANEQFF. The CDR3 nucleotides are TGTGCCAGCAGTGATATCCTAGCGGGAGGGACCGCCAATGAGCAGTTCTTC.

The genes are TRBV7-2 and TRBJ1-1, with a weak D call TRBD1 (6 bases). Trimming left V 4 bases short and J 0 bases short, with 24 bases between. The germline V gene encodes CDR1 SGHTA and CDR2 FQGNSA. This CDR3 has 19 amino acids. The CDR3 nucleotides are TGTGCCAGCAGCTCACAAGGGTGGGGGCAGAGCCTCATGAACACTGAAGCTTTCTTT. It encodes CASSSQGWGQSLMNTEAFF.

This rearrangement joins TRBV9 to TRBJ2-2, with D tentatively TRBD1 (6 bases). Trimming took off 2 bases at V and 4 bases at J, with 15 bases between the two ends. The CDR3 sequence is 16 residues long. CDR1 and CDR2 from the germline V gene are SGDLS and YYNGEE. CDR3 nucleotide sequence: TGTGCCAGCAGCGTCACAGACAGGATAGTCACCGGGGAGCTGTTTTTT. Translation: CASSVTDRIVTGELFF.

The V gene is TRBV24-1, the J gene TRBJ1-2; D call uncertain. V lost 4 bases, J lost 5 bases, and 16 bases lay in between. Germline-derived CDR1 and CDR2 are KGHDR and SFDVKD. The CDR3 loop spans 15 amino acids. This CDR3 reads CATSDPGSSTYGYTF. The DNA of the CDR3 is TGTGCCACCAGTGACCCGGGTTCCTCGACGTATGGCTACACCTTC.

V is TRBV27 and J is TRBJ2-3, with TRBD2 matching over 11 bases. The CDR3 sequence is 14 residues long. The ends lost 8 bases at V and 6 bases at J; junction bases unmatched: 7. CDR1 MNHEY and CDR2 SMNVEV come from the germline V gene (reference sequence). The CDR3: CASGLAGGRDTQYF. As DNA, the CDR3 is TGTGCCAGCGGCCTAGCGGGAGGCCGGGATACGCAGTATTTT.

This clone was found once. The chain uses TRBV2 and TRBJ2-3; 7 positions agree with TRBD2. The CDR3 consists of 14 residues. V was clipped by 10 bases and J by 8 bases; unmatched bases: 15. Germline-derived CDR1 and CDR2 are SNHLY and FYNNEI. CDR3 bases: TGTGCCACCGAGTCAGGGAGGGAGGAGGTTACGCAGTATTTT. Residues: CATESGREEVTQYF.

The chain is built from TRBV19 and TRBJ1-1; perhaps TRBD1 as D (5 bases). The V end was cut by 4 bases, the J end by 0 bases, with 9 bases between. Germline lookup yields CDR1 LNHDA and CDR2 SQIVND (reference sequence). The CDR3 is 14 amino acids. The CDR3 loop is CASSTLTVNTEAFF. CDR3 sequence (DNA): TGTGCCAGTAGTACCTTGACAGTGAACACTGAAGCTTTCTTT.

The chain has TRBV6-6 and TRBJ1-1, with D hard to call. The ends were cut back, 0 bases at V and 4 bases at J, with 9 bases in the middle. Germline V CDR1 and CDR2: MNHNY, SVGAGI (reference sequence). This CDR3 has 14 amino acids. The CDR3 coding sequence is TGTGCCAGCAGTTACTCGGAGGGTTCCACTGAAGCTTTCTTT. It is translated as CASSYSEGSTEAFF.

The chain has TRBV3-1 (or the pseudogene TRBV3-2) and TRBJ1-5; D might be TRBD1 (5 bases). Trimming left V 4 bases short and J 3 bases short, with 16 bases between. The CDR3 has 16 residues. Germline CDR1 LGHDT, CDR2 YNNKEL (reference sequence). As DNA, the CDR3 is TGTGCCAGCAGCCGGTCTCCAGGGAGGGCCAATCAGCCCCAGCATTTT. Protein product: CASSRSPGRANQPQHF.

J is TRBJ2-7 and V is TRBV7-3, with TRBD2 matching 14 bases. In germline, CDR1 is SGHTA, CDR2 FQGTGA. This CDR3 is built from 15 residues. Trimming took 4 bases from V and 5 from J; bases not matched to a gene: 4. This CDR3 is CASSSGLAGGHEQYF. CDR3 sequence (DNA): TGTGCCAGCAGCTCAGGACTAGCGGGGGGCCACGAGCAGTACTTC.